This T cell receptor (beta chain) was sequenced for a study of blood T cell repertoires in COVID-19 (dated by TCRdb to 2020 to 2022). Regarding the study in general: Samples from collaborators originated in the United States, Italy and Spain and spanned both the acute and convalescent phases of COVID-19. The material from the prospective study consisted of cDNA or gDNA derived from T cells, B-cell-depleted T cells, or PBMCs. Subjects who had been exposed to COVID-19, were actively infected with it, or had recovered from it provided the deeply sampled blood TCRbeta repertoires that made up the dataset. The repertoires were made available in a free public database intended to serve as a resource for research on the immune response to SARS-CoV-2. The samples were drawn from two sources: the first 160 participants of the ongoing ImmuneRACE study, and 950 to 1,500 subjects contributed by 6 global collaborators. The sample metadata nearly always contained a de-identified subject ID, COVID-19 status, age in years and sex. Where available, HLA class I and class II types were obtained from metadata supplied by the sample provider rather than from assay-based typing. Overall results and qualifications from the work: The quantity of clinical and demographic metadata differed by source and by participant and was supplied without curation.

Details on this clone: The specificity of this receptor is unknown. It has no much larger one-base neighbor in the sample; base qualities were not kept.

The immunoSEQ Assay, a bias-controlled multiplex PCR, was used to amplify TCRbeta CDR3 regions from genomic DNA. The study's processing was this. The number of nucleated cells in each sample was estimated by amplification of reference gene primers within the assay. Sequence reads were collapsed and filtered to measure the absolute abundance of every unique TCRbeta CDR3 rearrangement. Productive Simpson clonality was computed per sample as the square root of Simpson's diversity index over productive rearrangements. TCRdb mirrors the immuneACCESS table, restricted to in-frame sequences. Some clones are absent from its copies; in checked studies, under half trace to an unresolved V gene, and the reason for the others is unknown. V and J calls and clone size follow that table, whereas D and trimming were derived from the DNA. This sample has 200,000 to 250,000 clones in its table, and over 80% of those were observed once. Of the sample, under 4.5% is held by the ten largest clones.

Enrolling through a virtual design, the prospective study's participants ranged in age from roughly 18 to 89 years and lived across 24 United States geographic areas. In the prospective study, cohorts were assigned on the basis of participant-reported clinical history obtained from a screening survey and a study questionnaire. Exposed participants had been in contact with someone with a PCR-confirmed or clinician-diagnosed COVID-19 case within 2 weeks of study entry. In the prospective study, mobile phlebotomists collected whole blood, serum and a nasopharyngeal or oropharyngeal swab from each participant. Over a roughly two-month period, participants in the prospective study had the option of providing additional blood draws and questionnaires. Blood samples from the prospective study were shipped frozen or at room temperature prior to DNA extraction. There are 15 amino acids in the CDR3, from cysteine to phenylalanine inclusive. Of the read, only the CDR3 DNA is kept; its 45 bases are in frame from base 1. The germline V gene gives CDR1 as SNHLY and CDR2 as FYNNEI. The V and J ends are trimmed by 4 bases and 3 bases, leaving 15 bases between them.

The chain is assembled from TRBV2 and TRBJ1-1; TRBD1 is possibly the D segment (5 matching bases). Sequenced input: PBMCs or T cells enriched from blood (not recorded which). The source of this sequence is a woman aged 25-40 years who had been exposed to COVID-19. The sequenced DNA: TGTGCCAGCAGTGGTTCCCTATGGGGGGACACTGAAGCTTTCTTT. It translates as CASSGSLWGDTEAFF.